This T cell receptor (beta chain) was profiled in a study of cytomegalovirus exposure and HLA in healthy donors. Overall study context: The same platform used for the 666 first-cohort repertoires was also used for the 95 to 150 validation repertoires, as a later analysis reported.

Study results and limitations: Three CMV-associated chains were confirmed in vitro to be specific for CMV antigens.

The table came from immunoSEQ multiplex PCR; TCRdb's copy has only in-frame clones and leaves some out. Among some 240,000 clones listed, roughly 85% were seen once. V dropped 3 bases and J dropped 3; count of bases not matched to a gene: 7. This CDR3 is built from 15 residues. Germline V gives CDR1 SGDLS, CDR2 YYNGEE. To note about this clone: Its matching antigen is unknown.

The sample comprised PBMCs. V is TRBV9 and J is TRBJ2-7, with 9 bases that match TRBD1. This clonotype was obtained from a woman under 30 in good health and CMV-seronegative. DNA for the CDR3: TGTGCCAGCAGCGGTTCCGGGACAGGGATCTACGAGCAGTACTTC. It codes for CASSGSGTGIYEQYF.